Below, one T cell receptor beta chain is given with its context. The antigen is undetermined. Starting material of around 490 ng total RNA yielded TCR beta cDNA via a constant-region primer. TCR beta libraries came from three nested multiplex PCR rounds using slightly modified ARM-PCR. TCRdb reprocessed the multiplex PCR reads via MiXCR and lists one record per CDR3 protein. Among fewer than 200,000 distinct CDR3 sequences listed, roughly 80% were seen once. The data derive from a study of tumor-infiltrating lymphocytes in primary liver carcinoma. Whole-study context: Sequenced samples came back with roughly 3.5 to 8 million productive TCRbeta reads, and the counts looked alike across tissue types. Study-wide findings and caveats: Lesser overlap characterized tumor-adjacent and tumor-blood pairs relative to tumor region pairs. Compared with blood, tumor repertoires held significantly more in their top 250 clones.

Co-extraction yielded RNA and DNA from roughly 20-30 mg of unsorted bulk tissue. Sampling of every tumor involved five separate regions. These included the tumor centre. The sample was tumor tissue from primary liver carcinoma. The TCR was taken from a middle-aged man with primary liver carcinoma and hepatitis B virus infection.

CDR3: CVNSYLTSGRPGELFF. Written as DNA, the CDR3 is TGTGTCAACAGTTACCTGACTAGCGGGAGGCCCGGGGAGCTGTTTTTT. V gene TRBV6-5 combines with J gene TRBJ2-2, with 13 bases aligning to TRBD2. Germline loops: CDR1 MNHEY, CDR2 SVGAGI. This CDR3 has 16 residues.